This T cell receptor beta chain derives from a study of response to subunit inactivated influenza vaccine. Study outcomes and limitations: The study's authors posited that every seasonal influenza vaccination enlists few new T cells.

TCRdb used MiXCR to reprocess the RT-PCR reads, holding one entry per CDR3 protein. The sample shows 650,000 to 800,000 distinct CDR3 sequences, around 20% of them seen only once. To note about this clonotype: Its antigen is as yet unknown.

There are 16 residues in the CDR3. V gave up 2 bases and J gave up 0 bases, with 15 bases separating them. Germline V gives CDR1 SGHRS, CDR2 YFSETQ. The chain couples TRBV5-1 to TRBJ2-7; possible D gene TRBD1, 6 bases. This sequence was found in a man over 45 who received an inactivated influenza vaccine. The sample here was PBMCs from blood, taken roughly 5 days after vaccination. The CDR3 spells CASSFLVDSYSYEQYF. CDR3 DNA sequence: TGCGCCAGCAGCTTTCTCGTGGACAGTTACTCCTACGAGCAGTACTTC. The full variable domain, in which reference TRBV5-1 and TRBJ2-7 provide the parts outside the CDR3, is KAGVTQTPRYLIKTRGQQVTLSCSPISGHRSVSWYQQTPGQGLQFLFEYFSETQRNKGNFPGRFSGRQFSNSRSEMNVSTLELGDSALYLCASSFLVDSYSYEQYFGPGTRLTVT.